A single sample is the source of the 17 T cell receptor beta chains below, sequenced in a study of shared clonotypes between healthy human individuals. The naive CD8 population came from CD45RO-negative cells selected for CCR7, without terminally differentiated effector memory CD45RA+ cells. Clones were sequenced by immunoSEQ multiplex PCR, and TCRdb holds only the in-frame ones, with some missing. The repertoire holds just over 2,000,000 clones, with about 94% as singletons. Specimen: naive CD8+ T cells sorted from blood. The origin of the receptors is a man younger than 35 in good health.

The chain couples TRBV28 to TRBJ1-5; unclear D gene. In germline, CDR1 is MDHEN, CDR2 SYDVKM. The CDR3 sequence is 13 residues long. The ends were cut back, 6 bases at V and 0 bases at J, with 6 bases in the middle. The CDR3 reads CASSWYSNQPQHF. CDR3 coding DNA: TGTGCCAGCAGCTGGTATAGCAATCAGCCCCAGCATTTT.

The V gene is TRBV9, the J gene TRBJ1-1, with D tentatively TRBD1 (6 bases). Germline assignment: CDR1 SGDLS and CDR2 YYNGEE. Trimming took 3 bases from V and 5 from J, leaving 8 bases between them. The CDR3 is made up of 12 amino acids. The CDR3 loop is CASSGGLTEAFF. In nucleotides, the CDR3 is TGTGCCAGCAGCGGGGGGCTGACTGAAGCTTTCTTT.

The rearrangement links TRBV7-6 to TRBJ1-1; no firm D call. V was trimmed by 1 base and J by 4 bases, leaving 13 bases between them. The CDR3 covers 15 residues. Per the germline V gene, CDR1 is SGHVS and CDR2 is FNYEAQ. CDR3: CASSLERAPGTEAFF. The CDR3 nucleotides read TGTGCCAGCAGCTTAGAGAGAGCTCCGGGCACTGAAGCTTTCTTT.

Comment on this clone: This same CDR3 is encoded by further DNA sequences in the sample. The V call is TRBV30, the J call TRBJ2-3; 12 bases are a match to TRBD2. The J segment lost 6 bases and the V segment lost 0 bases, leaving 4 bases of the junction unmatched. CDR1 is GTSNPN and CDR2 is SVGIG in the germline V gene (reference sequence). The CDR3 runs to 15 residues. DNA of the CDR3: TGTGCCTGGAGTGTACTAGCGGGAGGCGCTGATACGCAGTATTTT. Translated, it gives CAWSVLAGGADTQYF.

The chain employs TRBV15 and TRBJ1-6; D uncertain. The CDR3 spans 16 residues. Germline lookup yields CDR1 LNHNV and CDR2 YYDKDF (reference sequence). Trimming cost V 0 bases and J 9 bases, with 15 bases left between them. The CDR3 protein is CATSRDAVSLGSPLHF. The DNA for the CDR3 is TGTGCCACCAGCAGAGATGCGGTCTCCCTAGGTTCACCCCTCCACTTT.

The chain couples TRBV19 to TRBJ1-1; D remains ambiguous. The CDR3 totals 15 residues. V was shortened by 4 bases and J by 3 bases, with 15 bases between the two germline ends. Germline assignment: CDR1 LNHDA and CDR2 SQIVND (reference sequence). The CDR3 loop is CASSTLQRRDTEAFF. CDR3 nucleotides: TGTGCCAGTAGTACCCTACAGAGAAGGGACACTGAAGCTTTCTTT.

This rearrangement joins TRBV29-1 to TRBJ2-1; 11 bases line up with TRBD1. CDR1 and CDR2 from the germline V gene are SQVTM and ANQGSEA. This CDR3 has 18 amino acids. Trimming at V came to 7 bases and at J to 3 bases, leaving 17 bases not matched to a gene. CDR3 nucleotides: TGCAGCGCTACAGTTCCCGGGACAGGGGGTCGATACTACAATGAGCAGTTCTTC. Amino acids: CSATVPGTGGRYYNEQFF.

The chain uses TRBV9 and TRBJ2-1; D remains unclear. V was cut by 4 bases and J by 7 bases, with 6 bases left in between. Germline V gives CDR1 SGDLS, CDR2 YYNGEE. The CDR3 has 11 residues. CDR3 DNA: TGTGCCAGCAGCCATCAGAATGAGCAGTTCTTC. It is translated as CASSHQNEQFF.

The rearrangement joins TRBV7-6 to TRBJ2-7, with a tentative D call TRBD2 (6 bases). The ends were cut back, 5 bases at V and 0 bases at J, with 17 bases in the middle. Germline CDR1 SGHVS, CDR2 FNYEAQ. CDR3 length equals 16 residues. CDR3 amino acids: CASSPRAGGFSYEQYF. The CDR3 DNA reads TGTGCCAGCAGCCCCCGTGCTGGAGGGTTCTCCTACGAGCAGTACTTC.

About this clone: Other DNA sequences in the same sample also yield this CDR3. In DNA form, the CDR3 reads TGCGCCAGCAGTGACGGGGTGGGCACTGAAGCTTTCTTT. It encodes CASSDGVGTEAFF. The J gene is TRBJ1-1, the V gene TRBV10-1; no clear D gene. The ends were cut back, 3 bases at V and 4 bases at J, with 9 bases in the middle. The CDR3 covers 13 residues. Germline V gene lookup returns CDR1 WNHNN and CDR2 SYGVQD (reference sequence).

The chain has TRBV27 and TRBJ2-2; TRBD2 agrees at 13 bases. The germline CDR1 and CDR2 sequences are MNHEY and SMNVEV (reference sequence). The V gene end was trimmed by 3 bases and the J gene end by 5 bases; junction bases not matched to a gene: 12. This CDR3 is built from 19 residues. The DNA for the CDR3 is TGTGCCAGCAGTTTTAATCCTCCAGGACTAGCGGGAGCAACCGGGGAGCTGTTTTTT. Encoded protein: CASSFNPPGLAGATGELFF.

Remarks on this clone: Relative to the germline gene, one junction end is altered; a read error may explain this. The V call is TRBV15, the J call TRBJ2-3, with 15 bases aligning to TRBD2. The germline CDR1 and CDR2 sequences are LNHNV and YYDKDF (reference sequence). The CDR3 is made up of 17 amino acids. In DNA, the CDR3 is TGTGCCACCAGCGGAGAAGGACTAGCGGGGGGGACAGATACGCAGTATTTT. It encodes CATSGEGLAGGTDTQYF.

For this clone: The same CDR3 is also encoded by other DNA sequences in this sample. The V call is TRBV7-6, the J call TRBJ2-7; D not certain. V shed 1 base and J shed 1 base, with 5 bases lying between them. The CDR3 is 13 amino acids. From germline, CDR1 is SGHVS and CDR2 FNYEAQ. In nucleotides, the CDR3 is TGTGCCAGCAGCTTAGGAATTTCCTACGAGCAGTACTTC. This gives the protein CASSLGISYEQYF.

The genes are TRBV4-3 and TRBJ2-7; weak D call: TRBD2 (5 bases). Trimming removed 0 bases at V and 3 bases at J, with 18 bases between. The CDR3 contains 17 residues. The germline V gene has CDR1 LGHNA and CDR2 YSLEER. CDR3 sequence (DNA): TGCGCCAGCAGCCAAGATATGATTGGACGGGAATTCTACGAGCAGTACTTC. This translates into CASSQDMIGREFYEQYF.

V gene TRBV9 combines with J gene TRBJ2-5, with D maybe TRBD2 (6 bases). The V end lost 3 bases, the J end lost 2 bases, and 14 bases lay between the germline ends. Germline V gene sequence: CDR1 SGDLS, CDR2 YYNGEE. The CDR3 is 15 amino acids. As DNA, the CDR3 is TGTGCCAGCAGCGCATCCGGGGGACCTCAAGAGACCCAGTACTTC. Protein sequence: CASSASGGPQETQYF.

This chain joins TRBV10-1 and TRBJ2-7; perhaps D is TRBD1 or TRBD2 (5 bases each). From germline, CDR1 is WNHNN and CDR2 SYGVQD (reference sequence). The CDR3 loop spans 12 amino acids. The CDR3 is CVFRRGPYEQYF. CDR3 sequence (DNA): TGCGTCTTTCGCCGGGGCCCCTACGAGCAGTACTTC.

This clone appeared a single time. In DNA, the CDR3 is TGTGCCAGCATGGTGTGGAGCAACTATGGCTACACCTTC. Translated, it gives CASMVWSNYGYTF. The chain carries TRBV28 and TRBJ1-2; no definite D call. CDR3 size: 13 residues. Trimming pared 7 bases from V and 2 bases from J, leaving 11 bases between. Germline V gene data show CDR1 as MDHEN and CDR2 as SYDVKM.